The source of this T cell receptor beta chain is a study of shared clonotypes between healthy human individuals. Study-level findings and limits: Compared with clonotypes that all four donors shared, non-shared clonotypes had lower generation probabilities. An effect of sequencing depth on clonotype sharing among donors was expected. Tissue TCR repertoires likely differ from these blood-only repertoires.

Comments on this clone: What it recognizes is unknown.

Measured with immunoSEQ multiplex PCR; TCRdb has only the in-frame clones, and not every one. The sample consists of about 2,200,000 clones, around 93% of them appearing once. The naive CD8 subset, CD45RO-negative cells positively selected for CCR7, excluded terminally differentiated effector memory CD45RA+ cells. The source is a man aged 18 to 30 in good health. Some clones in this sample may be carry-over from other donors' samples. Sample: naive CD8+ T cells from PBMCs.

The chain's CDR3 is CASSAGSNDYEQYF. CDR3 coding DNA: TGTGCCAGCTCCGCCGGGTCGAATGACTACGAGCAGTACTTC. V gene TRBV18 combines with J gene TRBJ2-7, with D unresolved. The CDR3 spans 14 residues. V lost 6 bases to trimming and J lost 3 bases, with 15 bases between them. CDR1 and CDR2 from the germline V gene are KGHSH and LQKENI.